This T cell receptor beta chain came from a study of STAT5B mutations in CD4+ large granular lymphocyte leukemia. Points on this clone: The antigen remains undetermined.

Overall study findings and caveats: Top patient clones used TRBV06 genes more often: 8/27 versus 2/35 in controls.

The authors' processing: A productive frequency of 2.59 x 10-5 was the lowest detectable. Using immunoSEQ multiplex PCR, the repertoire was profiled, and TCRdb retains in-frame clones only, with some absent. V and J calls and clone size follow that table, whereas D and trimming were derived from the DNA. The sample records nearly 35,000 clones, 68% being singletons. Buffy coats from healthy blood donors served as controls. Per germline, CDR1 LGHNT and CDR2 FRNRAP. The V gene end was trimmed by 0 bases and the J gene end by 5 bases; junction bases not matched to a gene: 4. The CDR3 totals 15 residues. Material: CD4+ T cells from blood buffy coats. The chain recombines TRBV12-5 with TRBJ2-1; 7 bases agree with TRBD2. The clonotype comes from a human donor in good health. The chain's CDR3 is CASGLVMAGDNEQFF. The CDR3 DNA reads TGTGCTAGTGGTTTGGTAATGGCGGGGGACAATGAGCAGTTCTTC.